This passage covers 22 T cell receptor beta chains from one sample sequenced in a study of blood T cell repertoires in COVID-19. Clones were read by immunoSEQ multiplex PCR, and TCRdb kept only the in-frame ones, dropping some. The data hold about 240,000 clones, with about 90% observed a single time. Sequenced input: peripheral blood. The receptors were sampled from a man between 60 and 75 years old who had recovered from COVID-19.

The chain joins TRBV24-1 to TRBJ2-3, with D tentatively TRBD2 (6 bases). The V end lost 0 bases, the J end lost 4 bases, and 13 bases lay between the germline ends. The CDR3 covers 16 residues. Looked up from germline, CDR1 is KGHDR and CDR2 is SFDVKD. Written as DNA, the CDR3 is TGTGCCACCAGTGATTTGGGGCGGGATGGGGCAGATACGCAGTATTTT. Its translation: CATSDLGRDGADTQYF.

The genes are TRBV6-5 and TRBJ1-1, with D perhaps matching TRBD1 (6 bases). The CDR3 covers 14 residues. The germline CDR1 and CDR2 sequences are MNHEY and SVGAGI. V shed 2 bases and J shed 1 base, with 8 bases lying between them. In DNA form, the CDR3 reads TGTGCCAGCAGTTACCACAGGGAGAACACTGAAGCTTTCTTT. Its translation is CASSYHRENTEAFF.

CDR3 region: CASSQTGAQGAYEQYV. CDR3 coding DNA: TGTGCCAGCTCTCAGACAGGGGCGCAGGGGGCCTACGAGCAGTACGTC. The genes are TRBV18 and TRBJ2-7, with 8 positions matching TRBD1. Trimming at V came to 6 bases and at J to 2 bases, leaving 12 bases not matched to a gene. The CDR3 runs to 16 residues. CDR1 KGHSH and CDR2 LQKENI come from the germline V gene.

The gene calls are TRBV6-5 and TRBJ1-4, with no clear D. This CDR3 has 14 residues. CDR1 is MNHEY and CDR2 is SVGAGI in the germline V gene. The germline V and J ends were trimmed by 8 bases and 8 bases, with 18 bases remaining between them. The CDR3 loop reads CASVWFTGDEKLFF. The CDR3 DNA reads TGTGCCAGCGTCTGGTTCACGGGTGACGAAAAACTGTTTTTT.

The table lists this clone with a few counts. The V gene is TRBV5-1, the J gene TRBJ2-3; perhaps TRBD2 as D (6 bases). Germline V lookup: CDR1 SGHRS, CDR2 YFSETQ. The CDR3 spans 14 residues. Trimming pared 4 bases from V and 2 bases from J, leaving 11 bases between. CDR3 amino acids: CASSPTSSTDTQYF. The DNA for the CDR3 is TGCGCCAGCAGCCCGACTAGTTCCACAGATACGCAGTATTTT.

Only one count was recorded for this clone. The V call is TRBV3-1 (or the pseudogene TRBV3-2), the J call TRBJ2-5; no definite D call. This CDR3 contains 14 residues. The germline gives CDR1 LGHDT, CDR2 YNNKEL (reference sequence). V was pared by 7 bases and J by 0 bases, with 12 bases between. The CDR3 bases are TGTGCCAGCACCCCGTTCTCGTACCAAGAGACCCAGTACTTC. Translation: CASTPFSYQETQYF.

The chain links TRBV10-3 to TRBJ2-5; 11 bases align to TRBD2. Losses at the gene ends were 8 bases for V and 3 bases for J; bases not matched to a gene: 8. The CDR3 spans 15 residues. Germline values: CDR1 ENHRY, CDR2 SYGVKD. This chain's CDR3 is CAIRKGSGGEETQYF. Here the CDR3 DNA reads TGTGCCATCCGAAAGGGTAGCGGGGGGGAAGAGACCCAGTACTTC.

V and J are TRBV18 and TRBJ1-1; 9 nucleotides match TRBD1. The V segment lost 4 bases and the J segment 3 bases; nucleotides outside the gene matches: 6. This CDR3 contains 15 residues. Per germline, CDR1 KGHSH and CDR2 LQKENI. The CDR3 protein is CASSLRTGADTEAFF. The CDR3 nucleotides are TGTGCCAGCTCACTTAGGACAGGGGCGGACACTGAAGCTTTCTTT.

This clone was found a few times. This chain connects TRBV6-5 to TRBJ1-6; 8 bases fit TRBD1. CDR3 length equals 15 residues. The germline CDR1 and CDR2 sequences are MNHEY and SVGAGI. V trimming: 2 bases; J trimming: 10 bases; junction bases outside the gene matches: 7. CDR3 in amino acids: CASSYLGRGQSPLHF. DNA for the CDR3: TGTGCCAGCAGTTACCTTGGCAGGGGGCAGTCACCCCTCCACTTT.

The genes are TRBV12-5 and TRBJ2-5; 9 positions agree with TRBD1. The germline V gene encodes CDR1 LGHNT and CDR2 FRNRAP. J gave up 3 bases and V 6 bases, and 8 bases lay outside the gene matches. This CDR3 is built from 15 residues. The CDR3 loop is CASGTDRGGKETQYF. In DNA form, the CDR3 reads TGTGCTAGTGGGACAGACAGGGGGGGAAAAGAGACCCAGTACTTC.

This clone appeared many times. This chain links TRBV5-4 with TRBJ2-1; weak D call: TRBD1 (5 bases). Trimming shortened V by 0 bases and J by 2 bases, and 9 bases separated the two germline ends. The length of the CDR3 is 15 residues. Germline-derived CDR1 and CDR2 are SGHNT and YYREEE (reference sequence). This chain's CDR3 is CASSLGGATYNEQFF. CDR3 DNA sequence: TGTGCCAGCAGCTTGGGTGGGGCGACCTACAATGAGCAGTTCTTC.

The V gene is TRBV5-1, the J gene TRBJ2-3; 7 nucleotides agree with TRBD1. Trimming took 3 bases from V and 0 from J; bases not matched to a gene: 4. This CDR3 spans 15 amino acids. CDR1 is SGHRS, CDR2 YFSETQ, per germline. The CDR3 reads CASSSGQPSTDTQYF. The CDR3 DNA follows: TGCGCCAGCAGCTCGGGACAGCCTAGCACAGATACGCAGTATTTT.

The rearrangement uses TRBV6-5 and TRBJ1-4, with a tentative D call TRBD1 (6 bases). CDR1 is MNHEY, CDR2 SVGAGI, per germline. The CDR3 has 12 amino acids. Trimming pared 9 bases from V and 5 bases from J, leaving 10 bases between. The CDR3, as DNA: TGTGCCAGTATCGGGACAAATGAAAAACTGTTTTTT. Translated: CASIGTNEKLFF.

The count of this clone is one. The CDR3, as DNA: TGCGCCAGCAGCTCCTCCTTCTCGCAGTTCTTC. Its protein is CASSSSFSQFF. This chain uses TRBV5-1 with TRBJ2-1; no firm D call. V lost 3 bases and J lost 12, with 10 bases in between. Per germline, CDR1 SGHRS and CDR2 YFSETQ. This CDR3 comprises 11 residues.

This chain uses TRBV5-1 with TRBJ1-2; TRBD1 matches at 8 bases. The CDR3 has 16 amino acids. Germline trimming cut 3 bases from V and 5 bases from J; bases unmatched to any gene: 12. The germline V gene has CDR1 SGHRS and CDR2 YFSETQ. CDR3 in DNA: TGCGCCAGCAGCTACGAGCAACCGGGACAGGCGTATGGCTACACCTTC. It codes for CASSYEQPGQAYGYTF.

The chain is built from TRBV3-1 (or the pseudogene TRBV3-2) and TRBJ1-5; D is unclear. CDR3 size: 15 residues. CDR1 and CDR2 from the germline V gene are LGHDT and YNNKEL (reference sequence). Trimming stripped 1 base from V and 7 bases from J, with 14 bases between. CDR3 bases: TGTGCCAGCAGCCAAGCCCTCGGGGTTTTCCAGCCCCAGCATTTT. This gives the protein CASSQALGVFQPQHF.

In regard to this clone: Other DNA sequences in the sample encode the same CDR3. The chain joins TRBV5-1 to TRBJ1-5; D perhaps matches TRBD1 (5 bases). Germline V gene sequence: CDR1 SGHRS, CDR2 YFSETQ. The CDR3 contains 15 residues. Trimming pared 0 bases from V and 1 base from J, leaving 8 bases between. The CDR3 region has the DNA TGCGCCAGCAGCTTGGATGGGGGGAGCAATCAGCCCCAGCATTTT. Its protein product is CASSLDGGSNQPQHF.

The chain links TRBV30 to TRBJ1-6; 7 bases agree with TRBD1. The length of the CDR3 is 15 residues. After removal of 1 base from V and 7 bases from J, the junction contained 7 bases not matched to a gene. Germline V lookup: CDR1 GTSNPN, CDR2 SVGIG (reference sequence). The CDR3 sequence: CAWSAKGQRNSPLHF. Written as DNA, the CDR3 is TGTGCCTGGAGTGCCAAGGGACAGAGAAATTCACCCCTCCACTTT.

The V and J genes are TRBV18 and TRBJ2-3, with TRBD1 matching 12 bases. The CDR3 sequence is 15 residues long. The ends lost 2 bases at V and 8 bases at J; junction bases unmatched: 5. In germline, CDR1 is KGHSH, CDR2 LQKENI. The CDR3 loop is CASSPGTGGLGTQYF. Written as DNA, the CDR3 is TGTGCCAGCTCACCAGGGACAGGGGGCTTAGGTACGCAGTATTTT.

CDR3 in amino acids: CASSPPAGSYGYTF. CDR3 sequence (DNA): TGTGCCAGCTCACCACCGGCCGGGTCCTATGGCTACACCTTC. The chain recombines TRBV18 with TRBJ1-2; D is ambiguous. Germline V gene lookup returns CDR1 KGHSH and CDR2 LQKENI. V lost 0 bases and J 4 bases, leaving 9 bases between the germline ends. CDR3 length: 14 residues.

The chain employs TRBV10-3 and TRBJ1-5; TRBD1 matches at 9 bases. J was trimmed by 2 bases and V by 4 bases; bases with no gene match: 3. CDR3 length: 15 amino acids. Germline V lookup: CDR1 ENHRY, CDR2 SYGVKD. In DNA, the CDR3 is TGTGCCATCAGTGGGGACAGGGCCGGCAATCAGCCCCAGCATTTT. This codes for CAISGDRAGNQPQHF.

The V and J genes are TRBV5-6 and TRBJ2-5, with TRBD2 matching over 11 bases. The CDR3 length is 16 residues. Losses at the gene ends were 1 base for V and 5 bases for J; bases not matched to a gene: 7. The V gene's germline CDR1 is SGHDT and CDR2 YYEEEE. The CDR3 region is CASSLLTSGGLETQYF. DNA of the CDR3: TGTGCCAGCAGCTTGCTAACTAGCGGGGGTTTGGAGACCCAGTACTTC.